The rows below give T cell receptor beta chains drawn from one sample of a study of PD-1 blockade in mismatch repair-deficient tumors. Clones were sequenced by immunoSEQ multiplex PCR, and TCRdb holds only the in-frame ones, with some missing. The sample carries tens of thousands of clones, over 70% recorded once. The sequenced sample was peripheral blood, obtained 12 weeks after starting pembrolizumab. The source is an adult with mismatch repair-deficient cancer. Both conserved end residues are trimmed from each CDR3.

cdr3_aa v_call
AISEGPSNYGYT TRBV10-3
ASMPSGSNEQY TRBV5-1
ATSNRTGNQPQH TRBV15
ASSVSYGYT TRBV2
SVADMGTHREAF TRBV29-1
ASSPGSATDTQY TRBV14
ASTPEHYGYT TRBV6-6
ASSFGRGRYEQY TRBV27
ASSLTGGGIGEQY TRBV2
ASSTVTSGKRDEQF TRBV7-9
SVEDDVYGAF TRBV29-1
ASSPAGQGLYGYT TRBV6-6
ASSESLTGVPDTQY TRBV2
ASSIRPTYEQY TRBV19
ASSLDADASTDTQY TRBV11-3
AISSGTPQETQY TRBV10-3
ASSETSLGTEAF TRBV6-1
ASSLVTGGETQY TRBV11-2
ASSMKQGGTEAF TRBV19
ASSGTSGKKADTQY TRBV25-1
ASSQDGGTGANVLT TRBV4-3
ASSEASGNLAKNIQY TRBV6-1
SVFGPGQPNEQY TRBV29-1
ASSSRGGAEAF TRBV6-6
ASTENDEKLF TRBV2
ARREAGGYT TRBV27
ASSLLAHNEQF TRBV7-2
ASSVFPGSSYEQY TRBV9
ASSLSWAGELF TRBV7-9
ASSIQGGGTEAF TRBV27
ASSERGGWYEQY TRBV2
ASSLSRPTDTQY TRBV7-3
ATSRGWAWEQF TRBV15
ASSEALGLLNNEQF TRBV2
TSSHSQTTYKAGYT TRBV1